This TCR beta chain was sequenced for a study of T-cell memory formation after mild COVID-19. 5'RACE primed from the constant segment yielded TCR alpha and TCR beta cDNA libraries bearing sample barcodes and UMIs. From the 5' RACE reads, TCRdb called clonotypes with MiXCR, one entry per CDR3 protein. The data show about 190,000 distinct CDR3 sequences, with approximately 30% seen just once and 9.5% to 12% held by the top ten. This clonotype was counted a few times. Its specificity is unknown. CDR3 length: 12 residues. V lost 1 base, J lost 8 bases, and 7 bases lay in between. Findings of the study overall: A second wave expanding day 15 to 37 was CD4+-biased; contracting clones were balanced.

The TCR sequence derives from an adult woman who had mild COVID-19 (a few samples of this study predate the infection). Cell type and time point are not known. The sequenced sample consisted of PBMCs or a T cell subset sorted from them (not recorded which). The chain uses TRBV12-3 or TRBV12-4 and TRBJ2-3, with D uncertain. CDR3: CASSLVPGTQYF. The CDR3 DNA reads as TGTGCCAGCAGTTTAGTCCCCGGTACGCAGTATTTT.